This TCR beta chain was found in a study of regulatory T cells in long-lasting Graves disease. General study findings and limits: Thyroid tissue went unexamined; only peripheral blood was analyzed.

Construction of the TCR beta libraries employed iRepertoire HTBI primers in conjunction with Arm-PCR of CDR3 regions. TCRdb used MiXCR to reprocess the multiplex PCR reads, holding one entry per CDR3 protein. Of 400,000 to 450,000 distinct CDR3 sequences listed, about 15% are singletons. This clonotype showed up many times. The antigen is not known. The sample's time point: newly diagnosed GD, antithyroid drugs for less than 3 months. PBMC-derived RNA was used for the TCR library. These data are also associated with another study on T cells in Graves' hyperthyroidism and ophthalmopathy. That report notes: Blood held most thyroid clonotypes expanded above 0.001 frequency.

Sequences were derived from peripheral blood mononuclear cells (PBMCs), sampled at new diagnosis, from a patient treated with antithyroid drugs. The sequence was collected from a woman aged 25 to 39 with Graves disease.

The CDR3, as DNA: TGCAGTGCTAGAGATGGGGTCCTTAGCAATCAGCCCCAGCATTTT. It is translated as CSARDGVLSNQPQHF. This chain joins TRBV20-1 and TRBJ1-5; D is undetermined. CDR3 length: 15 residues. Germline V CDR1 and CDR2: DFQATT, SNEGSKA (reference sequence). The V and J ends lost 0 bases and 0 bases respectively, with 9 bases between them.